This T cell receptor beta chain was sequenced in a study of shared clonotypes between healthy human individuals. Study context: Aged 18 to 49, the donors were two women and a few men. Each donor's CD8 memory used one plate, CD8 naive two, each CD4 subset three.

Everyone who donated was a Caucasian adult who lived in Nashville, Tennessee. Turning to this clone: No antigen is known for it.

The ends lost 5 bases at V and 1 base at J; junction bases unmatched: 8. The CDR3 length is 15 residues. CDR1 and CDR2 (germline): MDHEN, SYDVKM. Repertoires were generated with immunoSEQ multiplex PCR, while TCRdb's copy carries only in-frame clones and drops some. The data contain about 670,000 clones, roughly 70% of them seen just once; the ten biggest clones take up under 2%. Whole-study results and caveats: An effect of sequencing depth on clonotype sharing among donors was expected.

The specimen was memory CD4+ T cells sorted from blood. As to subset: CD45RA-negative fraction. The source of this sequence is a woman in her 30s in good health. This chain joins TRBV28 and TRBJ2-7, with 7 bases lining up with TRBD1. The CDR3 loop reads CASSPQGVTSYEQYF. Written as DNA, the CDR3 is TGTGCCAGCAGTCCCCAGGGGGTAACTTCCTACGAGCAGTACTTC. Full variable domain (remainder filled in from reference TRBV28 and TRBJ2-7): DVKVTQSSRYLVKRTGEKVFLECVQDMDHENMFWYRQDPGLGLRLIYFSYDVKMKEKGDIPEGYSVSREKKERFSLILESASTNQTSMYLCASSPQGVTSYEQYFGPGTRLTVT.